This T cell receptor beta chain is from a study of CD4 T cells in relation to SARS-CoV-2 and coronaviruses. Of note for this clone: Its antigen is unknown.

CD4+ T cells from unexposed donors were obtained before the COVID-19 pandemic (2011-2018). CD4+ T cells were isolated from the cells after around 10 days of culture. Testing used SARS-CoV-2 S/N and four cold-coronavirus spikes on unexposed-donor CD4+ T cells, cells permitting. On days 3 and 7, cultures got half fresh IL-2 medium. Using immunoSEQ multiplex PCR, the repertoire was profiled, and TCRdb retains in-frame clones only, with some absent. This sample carries approximately 17,000 clones, over 80% of them seen once, and the ten largest clones take 25% to 35%. Sequenced material: CD4+ T cells from PBMCs, cultured in vitro. The source is a human donor in good health.

The CDR3 spells CASSQAAGTGGAGANVLTF. CDR3 DNA sequence: TGCGCCAGCAGCCAAGCCGCCGGGACAGGGGGAGCTGGGGCCAACGTCCTGACTTTC. V gene TRBV4-3 combines with J gene TRBJ2-6, with 11 bases that match TRBD1. Per germline, CDR1 LGHNA and CDR2 YSLEER. The CDR3 extends over 19 amino acids. V lost 1 base and J lost 2; bases outside the gene matches: 7.